This T cell receptor (beta chain) was found in a study of CD8 T cells in ankylosing spondylitis. Study results and caveats: Before this, some motif variants had been reported in reactive arthritis synovial fluid and blood. Reported data indicate significant enrichment of disease-linked clones within matched ankylosing spondylitis synovial fluid. What seemed typical of ankylosing spondylitis blood was a TCR beta motif built from eight highly homologous variants.

About this clonotype: The antigen remains undetermined.

V lost 6 bases, J lost 3 bases, and 12 bases lay in between. Germline CDR1 and CDR2: WNHNN and SYGVQD (reference sequence). This CDR3 spans 14 amino acids. Libraries for TCR beta were made by quantitative 5'-RACE with molecular barcodes. TCRdb passed the 5' RACE reads through MiXCR, listing each CDR3 protein once. The repertoire holds 130,000 or so distinct CDR3 sequences, with under 20% as singletons. This chain links TRBV10-1 with TRBJ1-5; D is perhaps TRBD1 (5 bases). This sequence originates from a male donor with ankylosing spondylitis. Sample: blood, either unsorted or a sorted T cell fraction (not recorded which). The CDR3 here is CASSPDRTNQPQHF. In DNA form, the CDR3 reads TGCGCCAGCAGCCCCGACAGAACCAATCAGCCCCAGCATTTT.